These 9 T cell receptor beta chains came from one sample sequenced in a study of blood T cell repertoires in COVID-19. Method: immunoSEQ multiplex PCR; TCRdb's copy keeps in-frame clones and lacks some. The sample has approximately 110,000 clones, 90% seen once. The specimen was peripheral blood. The source of these receptors is a human donor in a cohort sampled during active COVID-19.

This clone was detected only once. The CDR3: CASSQEQRGFDTQYF. The DNA for the CDR3 is TGTGCCAGCAGCCAAGAACAGCGGGGGTTCGATACGCAGTATTTT. This chain uses TRBV3-1 (or the pseudogene TRBV3-2) with TRBJ2-3, with 8 bases identical to TRBD2. Germline loops: CDR1 LGHDT, CDR2 YNNKEL (reference sequence). CDR3 length: 15 residues. V dropped 0 bases and J dropped 6; count of bases not matched to a gene: 5.

V usage is TRBV29-1 and J usage is TRBJ1-1, with 8 bases fitting TRBD1. Germline values: CDR1 SQVTM, CDR2 ANQGSEA. The length of the CDR3 is 12 residues. Trimming took 6 bases from V and 10 from J; bases not matched to a gene: 10. In nucleotides, the CDR3 is TGCAGCGTGGCAGACAGGGGTATCGGAGCTTTCTTT. Translated, it gives CSVADRGIGAFF.

The CDR3 is CASRRDIGNTIYF. For the CDR3, the DNA is TGTGCCAGCAGGAGGGACATTGGAAACACCATATATTTT. The chain is built from TRBV2 and TRBJ1-3; D is possibly TRBD1 (6 bases). The V end lost 6 bases, the J end lost 3 bases, and 9 bases lay between the germline ends. Germline CDR1 is SNHLY and CDR2 is FYNNEI. The CDR3 contains 13 residues.

This chain uses TRBV18 with TRBJ2-7; D unclear. This CDR3 is built from 15 residues. Germline CDR1 reads KGHSH; CDR2 reads LQKENI. V lost 2 bases and J 3 bases, leaving 14 bases between the germline ends. CDR3 protein: CASSPITSRNYEQYF. The CDR3 nucleotides read TGTGCCAGCTCACCAATTACGTCGAGGAACTACGAGCAGTACTTC.

This chain connects TRBV5-1 to TRBJ2-1, with 13 bases identical to TRBD2. Germline V gene lookup returns CDR1 SGHRS and CDR2 YFSETQ. V shed 0 bases and J 8 bases; nucleotides not matched to a gene: 5. The CDR3 totals 16 residues. The CDR3 region is CASSLGLAGGFDEQFF. The DNA of the CDR3 is TGCGCCAGCAGCTTGGGACTAGCGGGGGGCTTCGATGAGCAGTTCTTC.

V gene TRBV4-3 combines with J gene TRBJ1-1; 7 bases match TRBD1. V was pared by 0 bases and J by 7 bases, with 8 bases of the junction left unmatched. CDR3 length: 15 amino acids. Germline lookup yields CDR1 LGHNA and CDR2 YSLEER. The CDR3 loop is CASSQDAAGGIEAFF. CDR3 bases: TGCGCCAGCAGCCAAGATGCGGCAGGGGGAATTGAAGCTTTCTTT.

The rearrangement links TRBV5-1 to TRBJ2-7, with TRBD2 identical over 7 bases. This CDR3 has 14 amino acids. Losses at the gene ends were 5 bases for V and 6 bases for J; bases not matched to a gene: 11. Germline CDR1 SGHRS, CDR2 YFSETQ. DNA for the CDR3: TGCGCCAGCAGTATCAGGGCGGGGGATCGCGAGCAGTACTTC. Amino acid sequence: CASSIRAGDREQYF.

The chain employs TRBV20-1 and TRBJ2-5; TRBD2 might be the D (5 bases). Germline V gene data show CDR1 as DFQATT and CDR2 as SNEGSKA (reference sequence). CDR3 length: 15 residues. V lost 3 bases, J lost 5 bases, and 19 bases lay in between. As DNA, the CDR3 is TGCAGTGCTAGTCCCTTAGGAGGATCTGTTGAGACCCAGTACTTC. It specifies CSASPLGGSVETQYF.

The chain carries TRBV7-7 and TRBJ2-2, with TRBD2 matching over 8 bases. This CDR3 comprises 17 residues. The V segment lost 5 bases and the J segment 0 bases; nucleotides outside the gene matches: 8. Germline V gives CDR1 SSHAT, CDR2 FNYEAQ (reference sequence). The CDR3 loop is CASSLSGDKANTGELFF. The CDR3 nucleotides read TGTGCCAGCAGCCTTAGCGGGGACAAAGCGAACACCGGGGAGCTGTTTTTT. The full variable domain, rest sourced from reference TRBV7-7 and TRBJ2-2, is GAGVSQSPRYKVTKRGQDVTLRCDPISSHATLYWYQQALGQGPEFLTYFNYEAQPDKSGLPSDRFSAERPEGSISTLTIQRTEQRDSAMYRCASSLSGDKANTGELFFGEGSRLTVL.